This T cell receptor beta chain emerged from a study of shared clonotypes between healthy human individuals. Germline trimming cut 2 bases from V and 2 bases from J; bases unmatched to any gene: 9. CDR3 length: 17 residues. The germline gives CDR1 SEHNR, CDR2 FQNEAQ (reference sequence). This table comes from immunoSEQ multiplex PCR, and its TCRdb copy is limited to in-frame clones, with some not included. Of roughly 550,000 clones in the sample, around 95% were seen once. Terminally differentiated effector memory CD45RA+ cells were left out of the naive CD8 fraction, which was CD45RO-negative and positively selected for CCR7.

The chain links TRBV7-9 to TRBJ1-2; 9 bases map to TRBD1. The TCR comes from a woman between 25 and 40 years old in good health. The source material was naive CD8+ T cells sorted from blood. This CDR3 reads CASSLTRDREKNYGYTF. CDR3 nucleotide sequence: TGTGCCAGCAGCTTAACTAGGGACAGGGAGAAAAACTATGGCTACACCTTC.